This T cell receptor beta chain was profiled in a study of CD8 T cells in Susac syndrome. Sequencing of TCR beta covered CD8+ and CD4+ T cells obtained from blood. In the multiple sclerosis control group, patients were treatment-naive and had stable or active relapsing-remitting disease. Random hexamers were used to reverse transcribe the RNA input (roughly 0.5 to 1 ug). Multiplex immunoSEQ PCR targeted 54 Vbeta and 13 Jbeta TCR beta segments. TCRdb fed the immunoSEQ multiplex PCR reads into MiXCR, producing one record per CDR3 protein. The sample contains around 300,000 distinct CDR3 sequences, about 91% of which appear only once. Regarding this clonotype: Its cognate antigen is unknown.

Per the germline V gene, CDR1 is GTSNPN and CDR2 is SVGIG (reference sequence). V lost 0 bases to trimming and J lost 0 bases; unmatched junction nucleotides: 3. The CDR3 is 15 amino acids. Regarding the study as a whole: The study recognized that its TCR sequencing and HLA analysis covered a relatively small number of individuals.

The sample was CD4+ T cells from PBMCs. The rearrangement joins TRBV30 to TRBJ2-3; TRBD2 agrees at 7 bases. The receptor was derived from a human donor with multiple sclerosis. As DNA, the CDR3 is TGTGCCTGGAGTGTACTAGCGTCTAGCACAGATACGCAGTATTTT. Residues: CAWSVLASSTDTQYF.